Listed below are T cell receptor beta chains from one sample, sequenced in a study of T cells after yellow fever vaccination. TCRdb re-derived calls from the 5' RACE reads in MiXCR, one entry per CDR3 protein. The sample lists 200,000 to 250,000 distinct CDR3 sequences; 6.9% were seen once. Source: CD4+ T cells sorted from PBMCs, taken 15 days after the yellow fever booster vaccination. The source is a man aged 25 to 40 who received the YFV17D yellow fever vaccine. Both conserved end residues are part of each CDR3. A D gene is named only where the DNA matches it firmly. Some rows have no size entry. The others give once, few or many, or a class for an expanded clone.

J gene,D gene,V gene,clone size,CDR3 DNA,CDR3 protein
TRBJ2-4,TRBD1,TRBV12-3/TRBV12-4,many,TGTGCCAGCAGCATAGGACAGGGGATGAACATTCAGTACTTC,CASSIGQGMNIQYF
TRBJ2-5,-,TRBV5-1,many,TGCGCCAGCAGCTTGGTAGGAAAAGAGACCCAGTACTTC,CASSLVGKETQYF
TRBJ2-7,-,TRBV29-1,many,TGCAGCGTAGCCCTAGACTACGAGCAGTACTTC,CSVALDYEQYF
TRBJ1-1,TRBD1,TRBV10-3,-,TGTGCCACCCATGGGGGTAACAGGGGGCTGAACACTGAAGCTTTCTTT,CATHGGNRGLNTEAFF
TRBJ2-5,-,TRBV20-1,-,TGCAGTGCTAGAGCCCCCGGTGGGACCCAGTACTTC,CSARAPGGTQYF
TRBJ2-1,TRBD2,TRBV6-2/TRBV6-3,few,TGTGCCAGCAGCAGCCTTAGCGGGGAACGGAATGAGCAGTTCTTC,CASSSLSGERNEQFF
TRBJ2-5,TRBD1,TRBV7-2,-,TGTGCCAGCAGCTTAGGGCCCCAGGGGGCGAGGGAGACCCAGTACTTC,CASSLGPQGARETQYF
TRBJ1-5,-,TRBV6-1,few,TGTGCCACCTTTCCCGGTGTTTATAGCAATCAGCCCCAGCATTTT,CATFPGVYSNQPQHF
TRBJ2-5,TRBD2,TRBV15,-,TGTGCCACCAGCAGAGATAGGGGTAGCGGGAGGCTCCTGATGAACTTC,CATSRDRGSGRLLMNF
TRBJ1-3,-,TRBV7-8,many,TGTGCCAGCAGCTTAGTCCACTCTGGAAACACCATATATTTT,CASSLVHSGNTIYF
TRBJ2-1,-,TRBV27,few,TGTGCCAGCAGTTTCGGATCTAGTCCCGGCAAGCAGTTCTTC,CASSFGSSPGKQFF
TRBJ2-3,-,TRBV29-1,-,TGCAGCGTGATCACAGGGTTTCCTAGCACAGATACGCAGTATTTT,CSVITGFPSTDTQYF
TRBJ2-1,TRBD2,TRBV15,many,TGTGCCACCAGCCTTTTCCCAGGACGGACTAGCGGGAGGGAGCAGTTCTTC,CATSLFPGRTSGREQFF
TRBJ2-7,TRBD2,TRBV6-2/TRBV6-3,few,TGTGCCAGCAGTTACCTAGCGGGAGTTACCCACGAGCAGTACTTC,CASSYLAGVTHEQYF
TRBJ2-5,-,TRBV7-2,few,TGTGCCAGCAGCTTAGAGGGCAGCTCTTCGGAGACCCAGTACTTC,CASSLEGSSSETQYF
TRBJ1-4,-,TRBV11-2,-,TGTGCCAGCAGCCCCGGGACGTCTGAAAAACTGTTTTTT,CASSPGTSEKLFF
TRBJ2-2,TRBD1,TRBV7-9,few,TGTGCCAGCAGCTACGGAGACAGGGGCGGAACCGGGGAGCTGTTTTTT,CASSYGDRGGTGELFF
TRBJ2-5,-,TRBV20-1,-,TGCAGTGCGTTGACTTGTGAGACCCAGTACTTC,CSALTCETQYF
TRBJ2-1,TRBD2,TRBV19,-,TGTGCCAGTACCCTAGCGGGGATATACAATGAGCAGTTCTTC,CASTLAGIYNEQFF
TRBJ2-3,-,TRBV7-8,many,TGTGCCAGCAGCTTAACCCCCACTGGTACGCAGTATTTT,CASSLTPTGTQYF
TRBJ2-2,TRBD1,TRBV7-3,-,TGTGCCAGCAGCTTAGGGACAGGCAACACCGGGGAGCTGTTTTTT,CASSLGTGNTGELFF
TRBJ1-2,-,TRBV20-1,-,TGCAGTGCTAGCGACGGACCTTATCGCTCGGAGGGCTACACCTTC,CSASDGPYRSEGYTF
TRBJ2-7,TRBD2,TRBV6-5,many,TGTGCCAGCAGTTGGGTGGGGCGGGAGCACTACGAGCAGTACTTC,CASSWVGREHYEQYF
TRBJ1-1,TRBD1,TRBV7-2,-,TGTGCCAGCAGCTTCTCCCAGGGGGCGCGTACTGAAGCTTTCTTT,CASSFSQGARTEAFF
TRBJ2-1,-,TRBV12-3/TRBV12-4,-,TGTGCCAGCAGTAGAAGCACCTACAATGAGCAGTTCTTC,CASSRSTYNEQFF
TRBJ2-2,-,TRBV12-3/TRBV12-4,many,TGTGCCAGCAGTTCCAAGGACAGAATCCACACCGGGGAGCTGTTTTTT,CASSSKDRIHTGELFF
TRBJ2-2,-,TRBV20-1,-,TGCAGTGCCAATCTACAGGGGAACACCGGGGAGCTGTTTTTT,CSANLQGNTGELFF
TRBJ1-1,-,TRBV5-4,few,TGTGCCAGCAGCTTGGGGCTGAGCACTGAAGCTTTCTTT,CASSLGLSTEAFF
TRBJ2-5,TRBD1,TRBV20-1,few,TGCAGTGCCAGAGAACCGGGACAGGGACCCTGGGAGACCCAGTACTTC,CSAREPGQGPWETQYF
TRBJ2-6,-,TRBV21-1,few,TGTGCCAGCAGCAACCCCTCAGGGGTATCTGGGGCCAACGTCCTGACTTTC,CASSNPSGVSGANVLTF